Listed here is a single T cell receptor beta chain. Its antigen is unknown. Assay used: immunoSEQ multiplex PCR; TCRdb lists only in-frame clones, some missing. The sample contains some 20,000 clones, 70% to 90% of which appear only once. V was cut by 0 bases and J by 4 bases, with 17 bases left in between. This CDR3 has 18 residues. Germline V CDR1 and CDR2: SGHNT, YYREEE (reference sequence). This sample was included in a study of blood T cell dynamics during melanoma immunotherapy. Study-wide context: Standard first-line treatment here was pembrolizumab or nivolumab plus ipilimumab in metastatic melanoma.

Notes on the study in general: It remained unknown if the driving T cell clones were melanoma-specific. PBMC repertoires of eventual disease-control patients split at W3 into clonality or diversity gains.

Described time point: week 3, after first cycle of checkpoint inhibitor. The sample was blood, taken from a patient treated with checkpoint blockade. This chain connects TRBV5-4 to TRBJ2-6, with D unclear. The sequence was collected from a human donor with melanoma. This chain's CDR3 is CASSLDMAGPGGANVLTF. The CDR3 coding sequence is TGTGCCAGCAGCTTGGACATGGCAGGTCCAGGCGGGGCCAACGTCCTGACTTTC.